Below are 4 T cell receptor beta chains sequenced from a single sample in a study of cytomegalovirus exposure and HLA in healthy donors. It was with 60 Vbeta and 13 Jbeta primers that the PCR ran. Clones were read by immunoSEQ multiplex PCR, and TCRdb kept only the in-frame ones, dropping some. In the table there are about 160,000 clones, around 81% of which are singletons. Sequenced sample: PBMCs. These receptors all come from a woman between 50 and 59 years old in good health and CMV-seronegative.

The chain links TRBV12-2 to TRBJ1-1; the table calls TRBD1, which could not be checked here. TRBV12-2 counts as a pseudogene. The CDR3 is made up of 16 amino acids. CDR3 sequence: CASRLEGRQMNTEAFF. The CDR3 DNA is TGTGCAAGTCGCTTAGAAGGTAGACAGATGAACACTGAAGCTTTCTTT.

This clone was observed once. The V call is TRBV7-9, the J call TRBJ1-1, with 7 bases aligning to TRBD1. Germline CDR1 and CDR2: SEHNR and FQNEAQ (reference sequence). With 0 bases clipped from V and 4 bases from J, the junction kept 5 bases outside the gene matches. The CDR3 has 15 residues. The CDR3, as DNA: TGTGCCAGCAGCTTAGCGGCAGGGGGATCCACTGAAGCTTTCTTT. Translating it yields CASSLAAGGSTEAFF.

The CDR3 protein is CATKPGLASEQYF. DNA for the CDR3: TGTGCCACCAAGCCGGGACTAGCGTCTGAGCAGTACTTC. The rearrangement uses TRBV19 and TRBJ2-7; TRBD2 agrees at 10 bases. The CDR3 consists of 13 residues. Germline loops: CDR1 LNHDA, CDR2 SQIVND (reference sequence). V lost 10 bases to trimming and J lost 7 bases; unmatched junction nucleotides: 10.

The chain recombines TRBV13 with TRBJ1-1; maybe TRBD1 (5 bases). Germline-derived CDR1 and CDR2 are PRHDT and FYEKMQ (reference sequence). The V and J ends lost 3 bases and 2 bases respectively, with 10 bases between them. The CDR3 covers 14 residues. The CDR3 bases are TGTGCCAGCAGCTTCGGACACCTAAACACTGAAGCTTTCTTT. This encodes CASSFGHLNTEAFF. Drawing the rest from reference TRBV13 and TRBJ1-1, the complete variable domain is AAGVIQSPRHLIKEKRETATLKCYPIPRHDTVYWYQQGPGQDPQFLISFYEKMQSDKGSIPDRFSAQQFSDYHSELNMSSLELGDSALYFCASSFGHLNTEAFFGQGTRLTVV.